These T cell receptor beta chains were read from a single sample in a study of blood T cell repertoires in COVID-19. Libraries were prepared by immunoSEQ multiplex PCR; TCRdb keeps only in-frame clonotypes and omits some of them. Here the sample spans 100,000 to 140,000 clones, 65% to 80% being singletons. The specimen sequenced was peripheral blood. The receptors shown here come from a man in his 70s with acute or convalescent COVID-19. CDR3s include the opening cysteine and the closing phenylalanine or tryptophan. A D gene is named only where the DNA matches it firmly. Clone size appears in some rows only: once, few, many, or a class for an expanded clone.

v_gene,d_gene,j_gene,abundance,CDR3aa,CDR3nt
TRBV7-9,-,TRBJ1-1,few,CASSLARQLNTEAFF,TGTGCCAGCAGCTTAGCGAGGCAGTTGAACACTGAAGCTTTCTTT
TRBV7-6,-,TRBJ2-1,-,CASSLARGEQFF,TGTGCCAGCAGCTTAGCGCGGGGTGAGCAGTTCTTC
TRBV11-2,-,TRBJ1-5,-,CASSLTGSQPQHF,TGTGCCAGCAGCTTAACCGGGTCTCAGCCCCAGCATTTT
TRBV6-5,-,TRBJ1-5,-,CASSYSSTVPPQHF,TGTGCCAGCAGTTACTCGTCGACAGTCCCTCCCCAGCATTTT
TRBV19,TRBD1,TRBJ1-5,-,CASSFTGGNQPQHF,TGTGCCAGTAGTTTTACAGGGGGTAACCAGCCCCAGCATTTT
TRBV5-1,TRBD1,TRBJ1-2,-,CASSLAGDSQGAHGYTF,TGCGCCAGCAGCTTGGCCGGGGATTCACAGGGGGCACATGGCTACACCTTC
TRBV7-9,TRBD1,TRBJ2-1,-,CASSYGTGEYNEQFF,TGTGCCAGCAGCTACGGGACAGGAGAATACAATGAGCAGTTCTTC
TRBV10-3,-,TRBJ1-1,-,CAISTTGFNTEAFF,TGTGCCATCAGTACTACAGGGTTTAACACTGAAGCTTTCTTT
TRBV9,TRBD1,TRBJ1-5,once,CASSPQGAGNQPQHF,TGTGCCAGCAGCCCCCAGGGGGCCGGGAATCAGCCCCAGCATTTT
TRBV3-1/TRBV3-2,TRBD1,TRBJ2-1,once,CASSPQIWTGQGSNEQFF,TGTGCCAGCAGCCCTCAGATCTGGACGGGACAGGGATCTAATGAGCAGTTCTTC
TRBV6-5,TRBD1,TRBJ1-6,-,CASADRGYSPLHF,TGTGCCAGTGCGGACAGGGGGTATTCACCCCTCCACTTT
TRBV5-1,-,TRBJ2-1,-,CASSFGGSSYNEQFF,TGCGCCAGCAGCTTTGGCGGCAGCTCCTACAATGAGCAGTTCTTC
TRBV2,TRBD1,TRBJ1-1,-,CASRLLTGTGTEAFF,TGTGCCAGCAGGCTTTTAACCGGGACAGGCACTGAAGCTTTCTTT
TRBV11-2,TRBD2,TRBJ2-3,-,CASSPRGSSTDTQYF,TGTGCCAGCAGCCCGCGGGGGTCTAGCACAGATACGCAGTATTTT
TRBV9,-,TRBJ2-3,-,CASSVGIGDTDTQYF,TGTGCCAGCAGCGTAGGAATAGGGGACACAGATACGCAGTATTTT
TRBV12-2,-,TRBJ1-3,-,CASRYGGVTADSGNTIYF,TGTGCAAGTCGCTATGGGGGGGTCACCGCGGACTCTGGAAACACCATATATTTT
TRBV29-1,TRBD1,TRBJ1-3,-,CSVTWTGGVGNTIYF,TGCAGCGTTACCTGGACAGGGGGAGTTGGAAACACCATATATTTT
TRBV7-9,TRBD1,TRBJ1-2,-,CASSKPQGARNGYTF,TGTGCCAGCAGCAAACCACAGGGGGCGCGGAATGGCTACACCTTC
TRBV19,TRBD1,TRBJ1-2,-,CASSKGTGGVREDGYTF,TGTGCCAGTAGTAAAGGGACAGGGGGTGTAAGAGAGGATGGCTACACCTTC
TRBV18,TRBD1,TRBJ2-2,-,CASSPLRDRDTGELFF,TGTGCCAGCTCACCCCTCCGGGACAGGGACACCGGGGAGCTGTTTTTT
TRBV5-1,-,TRBJ2-5,-,CASSPGEMETQYF,TGCGCCAGCAGCCCGGGGGAAATGGAGACCCAGTACTTC
TRBV5-1,TRBD1,TRBJ2-7,-,CASSVQGAEEQYF,TGCGCCAGCAGCGTACAGGGGGCGGAAGAGCAGTACTTC
TRBV19,-,TRBJ1-5,once,CASSIPTGHNQPQHF,TGTGCCAGTAGTATCCCCACAGGACACAATCAGCCCCAGCATTTT
TRBV23-1,TRBD1,TRBJ1-5,-,CASSQSHRGRAQPQHF,TGCGCCAGCAGTCAATCGCACAGGGGGCGAGCTCAGCCCCAGCATTTT
TRBV12-3/TRBV12-4,-,TRBJ1-5,-,CASTLNQPQHF,TGTGCCAGCACCCTCAATCAGCCCCAGCATTTT
TRBV5-4,-,TRBJ1-2,-,CASSLQGVGGYTF,TGTGCCAGCAGCTTACAGGGAGTTGGTGGCTACACCTTC
TRBV19,-,TRBJ2-1,few,CASSYDRLKDEQFF,TGTGCCAGTAGTTACGACAGGTTAAAGGATGAGCAGTTCTTC
TRBV2,-,TRBJ2-7,-,CASRVQGIPYEQYF,TGTGCCAGCAGAGTACAGGGTATTCCCTACGAGCAGTACTTC
TRBV4-2,TRBD2,TRBJ2-2,-,CASSQLTSGTGELFF,TGTGCCAGCAGCCAATTGACTAGCGGCACCGGGGAGCTGTTTTTT
TRBV6-1,-,TRBJ2-5,once,CASSEAPAALPTQYF,TGTGCCAGCAGTGAAGCCCCAGCGGCCCTCCCAACCCAGTACTTC
TRBV6-5,TRBD1,TRBJ1-5,-,CASRPTGESNQPQHF,TGTGCCAGCAGGCCGACAGGGGAGAGCAATCAGCCCCAGCATTTT
TRBV27,TRBD1,TRBJ1-2,-,CASSLSTQGAEGYTF,TGTGCCAGCAGTTTAAGTACACAGGGGGCGGAAGGCTACACCTTC
TRBV7-8,TRBD1,TRBJ1-1,-,CASSLAGTGVNTEAFF,TGTGCCAGCAGCTTAGCCGGGACAGGGGTGAACACTGAAGCTTTCTTT
TRBV12-5,TRBD1,TRBJ1-2,few,CASGLGTGSRNTF,TGTGCTAGTGGTTTGGGGACAGGGTCGAGGAACACCTTC
TRBV5-5,TRBD2,TRBJ2-2,few,CASSTGLIVSGELFF,TGTGCCAGCAGCACGGGACTAATTGTCTCCGGGGAGCTGTTTTTT
TRBV7-9,TRBD2,TRBJ2-3,-,CASRLAGARPDTQYF,TGTGCCAGCAGATTAGCGGGGGCCCGCCCGGATACGCAGTATTTT
TRBV12-3/TRBV12-4,-,TRBJ2-7,-,CASSFRYEQYF,TGTGCCAGCAGTTTTCGCTACGAGCAGTACTTC
TRBV7-6,TRBD1,TRBJ2-7,few,CASSPDRLHYEQYF,TGTGCCAGCAGCCCGGACAGGCTACACTACGAGCAGTACTTC
TRBV19,TRBD1,TRBJ1-6,-,CASRTGNSPPHF,TGTGCCAGTAGGACAGGGAATTCACCCCCCCACTTT
TRBV27,-,TRBJ1-2,once,CASSLLAGPNYGYTF,TGTGCCAGCAGTTTACTGGCGGGACCTAACTATGGCTACACCTTC
TRBV5-1,TRBD1,TRBJ1-3,few,CASSLQVTGKGNTIYF,TGCGCCAGCAGCTTGCAAGTGACAGGGAAAGGAAACACCATATATTTT
TRBV12-3/TRBV12-4,TRBD1,TRBJ1-2,once,CASSSGQAFYTF,TGTGCCAGCAGTTCCGGACAGGCCTTCTACACCTTC
TRBV15,-,TRBJ1-6,-,CATSSRAGYLTLLHF,TGTGCCACCAGCAGTCGGGCAGGGTATTTGACTCTCCTCCACTTT
TRBV4-2,-,TRBJ1-3,-,CASSQGEKGNTIYF,TGTGCCAGCAGCCAAGGAGAAAAGGGAAACACCATATATTTT
TRBV15,TRBD1,TRBJ1-5,-,CATSRDRTNQPQHF,TGTGCCACCAGCAGGGACAGGACCAATCAGCCCCAGCATTTT
TRBV7-2,TRBD1,TRBJ1-1,-,CASSSITPGGGWYTEAFF,TGTGCCAGCAGCTCGATAACCCCAGGGGGCGGGTGGTACACTGAAGCTTTCTTT
TRBV6-5,-,TRBJ1-4,few,CASSYSSLGSEKLFF,TGTGCCAGCAGTTACTCGTCACTAGGCAGTGAAAAACTGTTTTTT
TRBV7-8,-,TRBJ2-2,-,CASSRAGLANTGELFF,TGTGCCAGCAGCCGAGCGGGCCTCGCGAACACCGGGGAGCTGTTTTTT
TRBV10-3,TRBD1,TRBJ1-2,-,CAIRIMRTGDYGYTF,TGTGCCATCAGAATAATGAGGACAGGGGACTATGGCTACACCTTC
TRBV24-1,-,TRBJ2-5,-,CATSDFRGPGSQETQYF,TGTGCCACCAGTGATTTCAGGGGCCCCGGCAGCCAAGAGACCCAGTACTTC
TRBV6-6,-,TRBJ1-4,-,CAIRRVGDEKLFF,TGTGCCATTCGGAGGGTGGGAGACGAAAAACTGTTTTTT
TRBV27,-,TRBJ2-5,few,CASSIDWRSKETQYF,TGTGCCAGCAGCATCGATTGGCGGAGCAAAGAGACCCAGTACTTC
TRBV5-1,-,TRBJ2-7,-,CASSLQGETYEQYF,TGCGCCAGCAGCTTACAAGGAGAGACCTACGAGCAGTACTTC